What follows describes a single T cell receptor (beta chain). There is no known antigen for this receptor. It has no much larger one-base neighbor in the sample; base qualities were not kept. The cohort comprised approximately 700 healthy bone marrow donors. At the time of sampling, all cohort members were nominally healthy, though unrecorded immune exposures were likely present. The donor was CMV seropositive and was included in the group of some 290 seropositive cohort members. Every donor gave a peripheral blood sample, and the peripheral blood mononuclear cells from that sample were used for TCR beta sequencing. Genomic DNA was extracted from the blood cell samples with the Qiagen DNeasy Blood Extraction Kit. Library preparation was by the immunoSEQ multiplex PCR assay. A mixture of 60 forward primers for TCR Vbeta segments and 13 reverse primers for TCR Jbeta segments was used in the multiplex PCR. The CDR3 region of rearranged TCR beta genes was amplified from genomic DNA with a multiplex PCR assay. The amplified TCR beta libraries were sequenced on the Illumina HiSeq System as 87-base-pair reads. In the source study's methods: Across the 670 or so repertoires, a later analysis counted some 81 million unique TCR beta chains, some 11 million of which were shared by at least two donors. Raw reads were error-corrected and collapsed into unique sequences by a nearest-neighbor algorithm in which closely related sequences were merged to remove PCR and sequencing errors. V, D and J gene segments were assigned by aligning CDR3 sequences to IMGT reference sequences. For a sequence to be retained, at least a six-nucleotide match to both a V gene segment and a J gene segment was required. A rearrangement counted as productive if the CDR3 had no stop codons and remained in frame with V and J, and every other rearrangement counted as non-productive. CDR3 was defined by IMGT convention, running from the second conserved V-encoded cysteine to the conserved J-encoded phenylalanine. The earlier analysis of about 640 of the donors excluded any sequence lacking an unambiguous match to a single V gene segment. An earlier analysis of fewer than 750 of the donors called V segments functional above 56.7% productive rearrangements and segregating when the between-donor standard deviation exceeded 5%. A statistical classification framework was built for diagnosing cytomegalovirus status from the catalog of TCR beta chain sequences. In a later analysis, TCR nucleotide sequences were compared against IMGT/GENE-DB human TR gene sequences so that V and J genes could be assigned. In a later analysis, CDR3 sequences and most-parsimonious VDJ recombination scenarios were assigned using the TCRdist pipeline. In a later analysis, every TCR beta chain was defined by the combination of its CDR3 amino acid sequence and its V-gene family, and reads without a unique V-gene family were dropped. To address suspected cross-contamination and a sequencing artifact, a later analysis removed some 620 highly shared, low-generation-probability nucleotide sequences. In a later analysis, a clonal expansion index was calculated for each public chain from normalized within-repertoire ranks of inferred template counts. A later analysis computed generation probabilities with a VDJ recombination model fitted to out-of-frame rearrangements, and checked the results against IGoR. A later analysis scored TCR-TCR, TCR-HLA and TCR-CMV co-occurrence with hypergeometric tests, applying a repertoire-size bias correction to TCR pairs. To estimate false discovery rates, a later analysis permuted the HLA or CMV assignments 20 times. In a later analysis, co-occurring TCRs were grouped using DBSCAN, and TCRdist sequence similarity was added for clustering within HLA-allele-positive subsets. Co-occurrence clustering excluded repertoires with fewer than 30,000 or more than 120,000 public chains, plus five with anomalous nucleotide sharing. TCRdb obtained this table from immuneACCESS and retained in-frame rearrangements with V and J assigned. These tables miss some clones; where compared with another copy, unresolved V genes account for less than half of the shortfall, and the remainder is unexplained. The V and J calls and clone size were taken over from that table, and D and trimming were inferred from the DNA. Across this sample there are 85,000 to 130,000 clones, with about 68% seen only once. The top ten hold 13% to 15% of the sample.

This sample was taken from a study of cytomegalovirus exposure and HLA in healthy donors (dated by TCRdb to the late 2010s). Regarding the complete study: An earlier analysis of some 550 of the donors reported about 290 Gb of sequence data and around 120 million unique TCR beta sequences from 150 million to 200 million T cells. Around 330 gigabases of sequencing data and approximately 91 million unique TCR sequences made up an early release that covered around 640 HLA-typed donors. Of the roughly 390 genotyped donors, approximately 81% were placed in the genetic ancestry cluster associated with self-reported Caucasian donors. The aim of the study was to test whether cataloging public T cell receptors could identify signatures of past pathogen exposure. The T cell repertoires of 666 subjects were profiled by immunosequencing and related to cytomegalovirus serostatus. A separate validation cohort of roughly 130 different subjects was used in addition to the roughly 640-subject first cohort. To predict cytomegalovirus infection status, the study brought together high-throughput TCR immunosequencing, statistical association of individual TCRs with disease status, and machine learning. In a later analysis, previously published TCR beta repertoires from 666 donors were re-analyzed and high-resolution HLA genotyping was added so that TCR occurrence patterns could be studied. In the later analysis, no new phenotypic data were used to find candidate immune exposures; instead, reliance was placed on TCR beta sequences and their occurrence across donors. An earlier analysis of several hundred of the donors used high-throughput TCR beta sequencing to judge whether each TCR beta V gene segment behaved as functional or pseudogenic. Donor age, sex, ethnicity and CMV serostatus were compiled alongside the repertoire data. In a later genetic analysis, genome-wide SNP genotypes for about three fifths of the roughly 670 donors were used, and that subset was treated as a discovery cohort. All discovery cohort repertoires had been generated on a single sequencing platform. HLA typing included class I and class II loci at four-digit resolution. Typing coverage varied by locus: roughly 620-630 donors for A, B, C, DRB1 and DQB1; roughly 520 for DQA1; more than 600 for DPA1; more than 450 for DPB1. About five DR-DQ haplotypes were treated as single units for association and clustering because of strong linkage in the cohort. Among roughly 370 genotyped donors of the cohort, an average of about 240,000 unique TCR beta nucleotide sequences were sequenced per donor, about a sixth of them non-productive.

Beyond this particular receptor, the publication reports: In a later analysis, HLA-associated TCR beta chains were found to be more clonally expanded and to have lower generation probabilities than equally common non-associated chains. In this cohort, only TCR beta chains were sequenced, and detectable features were limited by the absence of alpha or paired-chain data. According to a later genetic analysis, donors in an Asian-associated ancestry cluster had fewer N-insertions in productive TCRs than the approximately 670-donor mean. The only immune exposure information available for the cohort was CMV serostatus. The authors suggested that the approach could potentially be generalized to other disease states and immunological phenotypes. Roughly uniform sequencing depth across donors was assumed in presence/absence analyses, although this assumption may not hold. The study gave a list of about 170 TCR beta chains associated with cytomegalovirus. A later analysis found that TCR association rates varied across HLA loci, with DRB1 alleles showing the most associated TCRs and HLA-C alleles the fewest. Some IMGT-functional V segments, including TRBV6-2 and TRBV6-3, could not be told apart with the 87-base-pair reads, so those segments were excluded. A later analysis found that most CMV-associated TCR beta chains appeared HLA-restricted, with HLA associations seemingly driven largely by CMV exposure. Most TCR sequences were observed very rarely across donors, whereas some public TCRs were present in many individuals. An earlier analysis of approximately 530 of the donors showed that most TCR beta V segments appeared in productive rearrangements either about 90% or about 30% of the time, which broadly matched IMGT annotations. Because some donors lacked HLA typing at each locus, the association tests relied only on the typed subset. Correlated functional status among segregating V segments might be attributable to linkage disequilibrium, but an unknown experimental factor could not be ruled out. The earlier analysis of fewer than 750 of the donors excluded 15 to 20 rarely observed V segments, including chromosome 9 orphons, because counts were too low. A further reported finding was that TCR beta sequences accurately predicted the HLA-A and HLA-B alleles for most subjects in the first cohort. In a later analysis, several top co-occurrence clusters were reported to appear linked to parvovirus B19, influenza, CMV and Epstein-Barr virus. In vitro tests confirmed that a few of the cytomegalovirus-associated TCR beta chains recognize cytomegalovirus antigens. The sequencing pipeline was judged likely to have produced a cluster of highly shared sequence variants as a technical artifact. At a false discovery rate of 0.05, a later analysis linked 15,000 to 20,000 TCR beta sequences to specific HLA alleles. An association between a missense DCLRE1C variant and V-gene and J-gene trimming of TCR beta chains was found in a later genetic analysis and replicated in an independent cohort. When HLA alleles, especially DR and DQ, strongly co-occurred, attributing TCR associations to individual alleles was difficult. In both the original and validation cohorts, the classifier was reported to diagnose cytomegalovirus status with high specificity and sensitivity.

A distance of 15 bases separates the germline ends of V and J, which lose 5 bases and 5 bases respectively. Based on the germline V gene, the CDR1 and CDR2 sequences are KGHSH and LQKENI. The CDR3 spans 14 residues, from the cysteine through the phenylalanine. Here the CDR3 DNA is all that survives: 42 bases in frame from base 1. Sample: PBMCs. The sequence links TRBV18 to TRBJ2-5; 6 matching bases give a weak D call of TRBD1. The clonotype originates from a male donor in good health and CMV-seropositive. The CDR3 has the sequence CASSSTGFDETQYF. The bases are TGTGCCAGCTCATCTACAGGGTTTGACGAGACCCAGTACTTC. Extended through the reference TRBV18 and TRBJ2-5 proteins, this CDR3 yields the full variable domain: NAGVMQNPRHLVRRRGQEARLRCSPMKGHSHVYWYRQLPEEGLKFMVYLQKENIIDESGMPKERFSAEFPKEGPSILRIQQVVRGDSAAYFCASSSTGFDETQYFGPGTRLLVL.